This note documents a single TCR beta chain sequence. CDR3 length: 15 amino acids. With V trimmed by 2 bases and J by 8 bases, 6 bases remained unmatched. Per the germline V gene, CDR1 is SGHRS and CDR2 is YFSETQ. This sample stems from a study of shared T cell receptors in the human thymus. TCRdb's copy holds only in-frame clones and misses some; the assay was immunoSEQ multiplex PCR. The sample lists some 640,000 clones, around 87% occurring once. Separately, the same data were catalogued under a study of human thymus T cells. In that study: Thymus specimens were resections from corrective heart surgery. Repertoires sampled from thymus and blood appeared biased in V and J gene usage. Related research described thymic repertoires that were highly overlapping among unrelated individuals.

The gene calls are TRBV5-1 and TRBJ2-1; the match to TRBD2 covers 11 bases. The sample consisted of thymocytes. The receptor comes from a boy less than two years old with a congenital heart defect. CDR3 nucleotides: TGCGCCAGCAGCTTAAGCACTAGCGGGAGCTATGAGCAGTTCTTC. This codes for CASSLSTSGSYEQFF.